This T cell receptor beta chain was recovered during a study of blood T cell repertoires in COVID-19. The wider study: The origin of the acute and convalescent COVID-19 samples was the United States, Italy and Spain. PBMCs, B-cell-depleted T cells, or T cells were the source of the cDNA or gDNA that made up the material.

The CDR3 is 15 amino acids. Germline V gene data show CDR1 as LNHDA and CDR2 as SQIVND (reference sequence). V was pared by 2 bases and J by 2 bases, with 4 bases of the junction left unmatched. Original handling: Counts of nucleated cells, estimated from reference gene primer amplification, were obtained. Libraries were prepared by immunoSEQ multiplex PCR; TCRdb keeps only in-frame clonotypes and omits some of them. V, J and clone size are taken as reported in that table, and D and trimming were inferred from the DNA itself. The sample has roughly 170,000 clones, nearly 80% seen once. The sample comprised peripheral blood. This rearrangement joins TRBV19 to TRBJ2-3; TRBD2 matches at 7 bases. The source of this sequence is a woman between 65 and 79 years old with acute or convalescent COVID-19. The DNA of the CDR3 is TGTGCCAGTAGTATATTGGGGGGGACCACAGATACGCAGTATTTT. Protein product: CASSILGGTTDTQYF. Supplemented by reference TRBV19 and TRBJ2-3, the full variable domain reads DGGITQSPKYLFRKEGQNVTLSCEQNLNHDAMYWYRQDPGQGLRLIYYSQIVNDFQKGDIAEGYSVSREKKESFPLTVTSAQKNPTAFYLCASSILGGTTDTQYFGPGTRLTVL.